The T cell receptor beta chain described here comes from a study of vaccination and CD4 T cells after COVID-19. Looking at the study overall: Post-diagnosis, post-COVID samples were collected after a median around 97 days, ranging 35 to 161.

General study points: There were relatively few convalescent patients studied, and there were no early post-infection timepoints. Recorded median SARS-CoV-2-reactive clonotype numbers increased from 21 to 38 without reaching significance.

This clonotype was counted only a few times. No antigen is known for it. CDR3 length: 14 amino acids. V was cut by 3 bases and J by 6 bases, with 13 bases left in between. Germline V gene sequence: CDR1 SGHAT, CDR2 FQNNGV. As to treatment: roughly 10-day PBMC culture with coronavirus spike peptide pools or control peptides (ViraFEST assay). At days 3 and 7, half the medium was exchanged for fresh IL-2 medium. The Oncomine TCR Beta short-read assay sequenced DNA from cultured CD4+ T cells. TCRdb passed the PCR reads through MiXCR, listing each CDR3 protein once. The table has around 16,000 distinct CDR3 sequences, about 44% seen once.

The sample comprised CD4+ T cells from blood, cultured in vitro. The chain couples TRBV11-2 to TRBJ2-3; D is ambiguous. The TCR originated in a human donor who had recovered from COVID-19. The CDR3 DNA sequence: TGTGCCAGCAGCTTTTTAGGAGAAGGCGATACGCAGTATTTT. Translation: CASSFLGEGDTQYF.